Below are 13 T cell receptor beta chains sequenced from a single sample in a study of cytomegalovirus exposure and HLA in healthy donors. Amplification used 60 Vbeta primers and 13 Jbeta primers. Measured with immunoSEQ multiplex PCR; TCRdb has only the in-frame clones, and not every one. The data contain 140,000 or so clones, over 8% of them singletons. Sequenced material: PBMCs. The receptors stem from a male donor in good health and CMV-seronegative.

This clone was counted only a few times. This chain links TRBV19 with TRBJ2-3, with D tentatively TRBD2 (6 bases). CDR3 length equals 15 residues. The V and J ends lost 3 bases and 1 base respectively, with 11 bases between them. The germline V gene encodes CDR1 LNHDA and CDR2 SQIVND (reference sequence). DNA of the CDR3: TGTGCCAGTAGTATTGCGGGGAGAGGCACAGATACGCAGTATTTT. Protein sequence: CASSIAGRGTDTQYF.

The chain uses TRBV28 and TRBJ2-3, with 8 bases matching TRBD1. The CDR3 spans 18 residues. V was clipped by 3 bases and J by 3 bases; unmatched bases: 14. Germline CDR1 reads MDHEN; CDR2 reads SYDVKM. The CDR3 DNA sequence: TGTGCCAGCAGTTTTTTGGGCTATGGGACAGGAGGGACAGATACGCAGTATTTT. It yields the protein CASSFLGYGTGGTDTQYF.

CDR3 sequence: CASSESTQGTQYF. In nucleotides, the CDR3 is TGCGCCAGCAGTGAGTCGACTCAAGGTACGCAGTATTTT. This chain uses TRBV10-2 with TRBJ2-3; D is unclear. Germline V CDR1 and CDR2: WSHSY, SAAADI. This CDR3 comprises 13 residues. The germline V and J ends were trimmed by 0 bases and 8 bases, with 9 bases remaining between them.

CDR3 loop: CASSQEESRGLYEQYF. The DNA of the CDR3 is TGTGCCAGCAGCCAAGAAGAGTCCAGGGGTCTTTACGAGCAGTACTTC. The chain employs TRBV4-2 and TRBJ2-7; weak D call: TRBD1 (6 bases). This CDR3 has 16 residues. Looked up from germline, CDR1 is LGHNA and CDR2 is YNFKEQ. Trimming shortened V by 0 bases and J by 4 bases, and 16 bases separated the two germline ends.

Only a few counts were recorded for this clone. The chain uses TRBV7-9 and TRBJ2-7, with a weak D call TRBD2 (6 bases). Between the trimmed V and J ends, which lost 5 bases and 0 bases, there was a span of 17 bases. CDR1 is SEHNR, CDR2 FQNEAQ, per germline (reference sequence). The CDR3 is 16 amino acids. DNA for the CDR3: TGTGCCAGCAGCGACCCCTACGGGAGTGGCTCCTACGAGCAGTACTTC. Amino acid sequence: CASSDPYGSGSYEQYF.

This clone showed up just a few times. The chain joins TRBV28 to TRBJ2-7; 8 nucleotides line up with TRBD2. Per germline, CDR1 MDHEN and CDR2 SYDVKM. V shed 7 bases and J 3 bases; nucleotides not matched to a gene: 5. This CDR3 contains 13 residues. The CDR3 region is CASTPGGLYEQYF. CDR3 coding DNA: TGTGCCAGCACCCCGGGGGGGCTCTACGAGCAGTACTTC.

The rearrangement uses TRBV23-1 and TRBJ2-7; a weak D match, TRBD1 (6 bases). TRBV23-1 is classed as an ORF, of uncertain function. The CDR3 consists of 12 residues. The V end lost 8 bases, the J end lost 6 bases, and 14 bases lay between the germline ends. The CDR3 protein is CASPSWGREQYF. In DNA, the CDR3 is TGCGCCAGCCCCAGCTGGGGGCGCGAGCAGTACTTC.

The chain has TRBV19 and TRBJ2-2, with a weak D call TRBD2 (5 bases). V lost 2 bases and J lost 3, with 10 bases in between. Germline V gene lookup returns CDR1 LNHDA and CDR2 SQIVND (reference sequence). The CDR3 sequence is 15 residues long. The CDR3 spells CASSIFTDYTGELFF. CDR3 bases: TGTGCCAGTAGTATATTTACGGACTACACCGGGGAGCTGTTTTTT.

In this sample, this clone turned up a few times. The chain links TRBV6-4 to TRBJ2-1; maybe TRBD2 (6 bases). Trimming pared 3 bases from V and 5 bases from J, leaving 14 bases between. CDR1 is MRHNA, CDR2 SNTAGT, per germline. The CDR3 covers 15 residues. As DNA, the CDR3 is TGTGCCAGCAGTGATGGTGGCGGGGCTAACAATGAGCAGTTCTTC. Translated, it gives CASSDGGGANNEQFF.

With regard to this clone: In the same sample, other DNA sequences code for this CDR3. This sequence joins TRBV6-5 and TRBJ2-2; 10 positions agree with TRBD2. Germline V gene lookup returns CDR1 MNHEY and CDR2 SVGAGI. Trimming cost V 9 bases and J 13 bases; bases outside gene matches: 11. The CDR3 is 13 amino acids. CDR3 residues: CASKGTSASPLFF. In nucleotides, the CDR3 is TGTGCCAGTAAGGGGACTAGCGCTAGTCCGCTGTTTTTT.

The rearrangement joins TRBV11-2 to TRBJ1-1, with 10 bases fitting TRBD1. Germline CDR1 reads SGHAT; CDR2 reads FQNNGV. CDR3 length equals 18 residues. Unmatched junction bases numbered 14, after V lost 5 bases and J lost 2 bases. The CDR3 loop is CASSRLTGTGDKNTEAFF. For the CDR3, the DNA is TGTGCCAGCAGCCGTTTAACCGGGACAGGGGACAAAAACACTGAAGCTTTCTTT.

The V call is TRBV28, the J call TRBJ1-2; 7 positions match TRBD1. This CDR3 spans 17 amino acids. Trimming removed 6 bases from V and 4 bases from J; junction bases left unmatched: 17. CDR1 MDHEN and CDR2 SYDVKM come from the germline V gene. The chain's CDR3 is CASSPRGGKGASYGYTF. In DNA, the CDR3 is TGTGCCAGCAGCCCCCGGGGGGGGAAGGGGGCTAGCTATGGCTACACCTTC.

The chain recombines TRBV5-4 with TRBJ2-3, with 9 bases matching TRBD2. The CDR3 runs to 16 residues. Looked up from germline, CDR1 is SGHNT and CDR2 is YYREEE (reference sequence). V lost 1 base, J lost 3 bases, and 6 bases stayed unmatched. CDR3: CASSLLAGGPTDTQYF. The CDR3, as DNA: TGTGCCAGCAGCTTGTTGGCGGGAGGGCCAACAGATACGCAGTATTTT.